Detailed here is one T cell receptor (beta chain). No antigen is known for it. The source of the sample is a study of Ad26.COV2.S vaccination and SARS-CoV-2 variants. Here immunoSEQ multiplex PCR was the method, and the copy in TCRdb shows in-frame clones only, minus some. This table holds hundreds of thousands of clones, 85% to 90% found once. Treatment meaning: 19 received Ad26.COV2.S at low or high dose, single or two shots; 5 received placebo; per-sample allocation not given. The study sampled participants on day 63 after the first vaccine or placebo injection. Study outcomes and limitations: Comparability of non-spike TCR breadth was observed across vaccine and placebo recipients.

The V gene's germline CDR1 is SEHNR and CDR2 FQNEAQ (reference sequence). The CDR3 totals 13 residues. With 6 bases removed from V and 4 bases from J, the gap between germline ends came to 9 bases. The V call is TRBV7-9, the J call TRBJ2-2; no reliable D call. The origin of this receptor is a person between 18 and 60 years old who received the Ad26.COV2.S COVID-19 vaccine or a placebo. The sequencing used peripheral blood, collected in a trial of Ad26.COV2.S vaccine versus placebo. CDR3 protein: CASSSYGTGELFF. In DNA form, the CDR3 reads TGTGCCAGCAGTTCCTATGGCACCGGGGAGCTGTTTTTT. Using reference TRBV7-9 and TRBJ2-2 for the parts outside the CDR3, the full variable domain is DTGVSQNPRHKITKRGQNVTFRCDPISEHNRLYWYRQTLGQGPEFLTYFQNEAQLEKSRLLSDRFSAERPKGSFSTLEIQRTEQGDSAMYLCASSSYGTGELFFGEGSRLTVL.